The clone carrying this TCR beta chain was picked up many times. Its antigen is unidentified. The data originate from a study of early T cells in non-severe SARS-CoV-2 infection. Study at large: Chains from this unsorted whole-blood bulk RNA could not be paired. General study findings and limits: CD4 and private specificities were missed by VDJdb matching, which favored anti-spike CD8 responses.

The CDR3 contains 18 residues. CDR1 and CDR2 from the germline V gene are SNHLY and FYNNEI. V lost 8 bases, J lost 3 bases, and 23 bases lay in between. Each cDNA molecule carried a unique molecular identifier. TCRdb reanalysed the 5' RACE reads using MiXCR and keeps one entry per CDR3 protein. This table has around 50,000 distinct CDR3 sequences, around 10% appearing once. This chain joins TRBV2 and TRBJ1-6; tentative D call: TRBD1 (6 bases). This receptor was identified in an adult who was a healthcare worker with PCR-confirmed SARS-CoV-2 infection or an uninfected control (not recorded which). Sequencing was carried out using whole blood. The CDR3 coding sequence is TGTGCCAGCGACGGGGGAGAAGGACAGACGGTCTATAATTCACCCCTCCACTTT. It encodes CASDGGEGQTVYNSPLHF.